The 10 T cell receptor beta chains below come from one sample, sequenced in a study of T cell repertoires in cytomegalovirus infection. Antigens of these TCRs are unknown. A single record per CDR3 protein comes from TCRdb applying MiXCR to the reads. The sample holds about 890,000 distinct CDR3 sequences, approximately 31% seen once. Sequencing was performed on cultured CD8+ T cells from PBMCs, taken from culture after CMV antigen stimulation. These receptors came from a human donor in good health (CMV status not recorded). Some clones in this sample may be carry-over from other donors' samples.

This clonotype appeared a few times. The chain recombines TRBV27 with TRBJ2-7; no clear D gene. The CDR3 loop spans 14 amino acids. Germline lookup yields CDR1 MNHEY and CDR2 SMNVEV (reference sequence). Trimming took 5 bases from V and 6 from J, leaving 17 bases between them. CDR3 sequence: CASSPADVFGEQYF. CDR3 coding DNA: TGTGCCAGCAGTCCCGCGGACGTGTTTGGCGAGCAGTACTTC.

This clonotype was seen once. A much larger clone is a single base away; this may be a read error. The rearrangement uses TRBV7-9 and TRBJ2-7; the D gene could be TRBD1 or TRBD2 (6 bases each). This CDR3 has 16 amino acids. Germline CDR1 is SEHNR and CDR2 is FQNEAQ (reference sequence). The CDR3 sequence: CVSSPRRDKTAYEQYF. The CDR3 nucleotides read TGTGTCAGCAGCCCCCGGCGGGACAAAACAGCCTACGAGCAGTACTTC.

This rearrangement joins TRBV10-2 to TRBJ2-2, with TRBD2 matching over 11 bases. This CDR3 comprises 19 residues. Per the germline V gene, CDR1 is WSHSY and CDR2 is SAAADI. V lost 8 bases, J lost 4 bases, and 18 bases stayed unmatched. The CDR3 here is CASVGPVVVSGGGTGELFF. CDR3 bases: TGCGCCAGCGTCGGACCCGTGGTTGTTAGCGGGGGGGGCACCGGGGAGCTGTTTTTT.

The sample holds a few counts of this clonotype. The chain employs TRBV4-3 and TRBJ2-2, with D perhaps matching TRBD1 (5 bases). This CDR3 region has 12 residues. CDR1 LGHNA and CDR2 YSLEER come from the germline V gene. V was pared by 5 bases and J by 9 bases, with 10 bases between. The CDR3 spells CASSGRQRELFF. CDR3 nucleotide sequence: TGCGCCAGCAGCGGCCGACAGCGGGAGCTGTTTTTT.

This clonotype was seen a few times. V and J are TRBV5-1 and TRBJ2-7, with D possibly TRBD2 on 6 matching bases. Germline V CDR1 and CDR2: SGHRS, YFSETQ. This CDR3 has 16 residues. V was pared by 4 bases and J by 3 bases, with 20 bases between. The CDR3 loop is CASSLEIWDFRYEQYF. In nucleotides, the CDR3 is TGCGCCAGCAGCCTGGAAATATGGGACTTTCGCTACGAGCAGTACTTC.

V is TRBV6-5 and J is TRBJ2-3; 13 bases align to TRBD2. Germline V CDR1 and CDR2: MNHEY, SVGAGI. The CDR3 length is 13 residues. V lost 6 bases and J lost 11; bases outside the gene matches: 5. CDR3 sequence (DNA): TGTGCCAGCAGGCCCGGACTAGCGGGGGAGCAGTATTTT. Amino acids: CASRPGLAGEQYF.

This clonotype has just a few counts. This sequence joins TRBV6-8 and TRBJ1-2; D unresolved. Germline CDR1 MNHGY, CDR2 SAAAGT. The ends were cut back, 6 bases at V and 1 base at J, with 9 bases in the middle. CDR3 length: 13 amino acids. The CDR3, as DNA: TGTGCCAGCAGCTCACTGAATAACTATGGCTACACCTTC. Protein: CASSSLNNYGYTF.

This clonotype has only a few counts. The DNA for the CDR3 is TGTGCCAGCAGTGCCGGGACTCACACAGATACGCAGTATTTT. Its translation: CASSAGTHTDTQYF. The chain links TRBV6-2 or TRBV6-3 to TRBJ2-3, with a possible D match to TRBD2 (6 bases). The CDR3 has 14 amino acids. V was shortened by 5 bases and J by 2 bases, with 11 bases between the two germline ends. Germline V gives CDR1 MNHEY, CDR2 SVGEGT.

This rearrangement joins TRBV20-1 to TRBJ2-5, with D tentatively TRBD1 or TRBD2 (6 bases each). The germline V gene encodes CDR1 DFQATT and CDR2 SNEGSKA (reference sequence). This CDR3 region has 14 residues. Trimming shortened V by 3 bases and J by 4 bases, and 15 bases separated the two germline ends. CDR3 region: CSASGAGGGETQYF. The DNA for the CDR3 is TGCAGTGCTAGTGGGGCCGGGGGCGGAGAGACCCAGTACTTC.

The chain recombines TRBV9 with TRBJ2-6; weak D call: TRBD1 (6 bases). The CDR3 is 16 residues long. V was pared by 1 base and J by 4 bases, with 12 bases between. Germline V gene data show CDR1 as SGDLS and CDR2 as YYNGEE. The CDR3 DNA reads as TGTGCCAGCAGCGTACACAGGGTTTCCGGGGCCAACGTCCTGACTTTC. This encodes CASSVHRVSGANVLTF.